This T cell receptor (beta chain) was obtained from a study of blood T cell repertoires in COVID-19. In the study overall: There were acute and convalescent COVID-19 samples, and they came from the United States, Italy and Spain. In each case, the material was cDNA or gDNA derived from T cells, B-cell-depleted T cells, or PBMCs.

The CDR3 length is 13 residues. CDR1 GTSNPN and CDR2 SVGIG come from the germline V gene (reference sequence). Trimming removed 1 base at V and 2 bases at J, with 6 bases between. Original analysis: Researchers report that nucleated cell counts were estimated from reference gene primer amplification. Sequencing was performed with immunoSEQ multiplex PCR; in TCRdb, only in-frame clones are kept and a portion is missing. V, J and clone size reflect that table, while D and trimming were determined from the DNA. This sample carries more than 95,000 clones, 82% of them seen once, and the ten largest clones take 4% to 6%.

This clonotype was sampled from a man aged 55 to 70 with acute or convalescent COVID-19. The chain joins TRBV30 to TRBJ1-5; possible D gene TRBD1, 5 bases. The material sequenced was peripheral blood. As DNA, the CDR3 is TGTGCCTGGAGTGCCAGGGGCAATCAGCCCCAGCATTTT. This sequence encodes CAWSARGNQPQHF.